Described below is a single T cell receptor (beta chain) sequence and its context. There is no known antigen for this receptor. Base quality data are lacking; no much larger clone is found one base away. This sample was included in a study of blood T cell repertoires in COVID-19 (dated by TCRdb to 2018 to 2021). About the study as a whole: Samples from collaborators originated in the United States, Italy and Spain and spanned both the acute and convalescent phases of COVID-19. The material from the prospective study consisted of cDNA or gDNA derived from T cells, B-cell-depleted T cells, or PBMCs. Where available, HLA class I and class II types were taken from metadata supplied by the sample provider and were not determined by assay-based typing. A de-identified subject ID, COVID-19 status, age in years and sex were almost always included in the sample metadata. The repertoires were made available in a free public database intended to serve as a resource for research on the immune response to SARS-CoV-2. Subjects who had been exposed to COVID-19, were actively infected with it, or had recovered from it provided the deeply sampled blood TCRbeta repertoires that made up the dataset. Samples were obtained from the ongoing ImmuneRACE study (first 160 participants) and from about 1,300 subjects provided by 6 global collaborators.

TCRbeta CDR3 regions were amplified from genomic DNA using the immunoSEQ Assay, a bias-controlled multiplex PCR. The paper's processing steps were these. The number of nucleated cells in each sample was estimated from the amplification of reference gene primers within the assay. Sequence reads were collapsed and filtered to measure the absolute abundance of every unique TCRbeta CDR3 rearrangement. For each sample, productive Simpson clonality was calculated by taking the square root of Simpson's diversity index across productive rearrangements. Entries here come from immuneACCESS through TCRdb and include only in-frame sequences with V and J called. Some clones fail to appear in such tables; in the studies checked, an unresolved V gene covers under half of the shortfall, and the cause of the remainder is unknown. The DNA was the basis for D and trimming; V, J and clone size are from that table. The sample data list just over 300,000 clones, and 85% to 90% of these were observed just once. The ten most abundant clones make up less than 4.5% of the sample.

Cut back by 6 bases and 6 bases, the V and J ends lie 18 bases apart. Counted from cysteine to phenylalanine, this CDR3 has 14 amino acids. CDR3 DNA only is kept here, 42 bases in frame from base 1. The germline V gene gives CDR1 as SNHLY and CDR2 as FYNNEI. Participants in the prospective study were aged 18 to 89 years, lived in approximately 26 United States geographic areas, and enrolled through a virtual design. To assign participants to cohorts, the prospective study relied on clinical history that participants themselves reported in a screening survey and a study questionnaire. ImmuneRACE Cohort 3 recovered participants were defined by two consecutive negative NP/OP PCR tests, healthcare professional clearance, or symptom resolution. Each participant in the prospective study had whole blood, serum and a nasopharyngeal or oropharyngeal swab collected by mobile phlebotomists. Participants in the prospective study had the option to provide additional blood draws and questionnaires over an approximately two-month period. Before DNA extraction, blood samples from the prospective study were shipped at room temperature or frozen.

The paper as a whole reports these results and caveats: How much clinical and demographic metadata was included differed by source and by participant, and the metadata was provided uncurated.

Rearrangement joined TRBV2 to TRBJ2-7; no D gene call is confident. Specimen: PBMCs or T cells enriched from blood (not recorded which). The sequence derives from a man under 40 who had recovered from COVID-19. The DNA sequence is given as TGTGCCAGCAGGGAAACAGAGTCGCTTTCCGAGCAGTACTTC. The encoded protein is CASRETESLSEQYF.